The T cell receptor beta chain under discussion was sequenced for a study of shared T cell receptors in the human thymus. V lost 3 bases and J lost 2; bases outside the gene matches: 10. The CDR3 extends over 17 amino acids. Per germline, CDR1 SGDLS and CDR2 YYNGEE. The assay was immunoSEQ multiplex PCR, and TCRdb's table has in-frame clones only and misses some. Among hundreds of thousands of clones, 85% to 95% were seen once, and the ten largest hold 0.02%. The sequenced sample was thymocytes. This chain links TRBV9 with TRBJ2-5; 10 bases are a match to TRBD2. The clonotype was recovered from a human donor. This chain's CDR3 is CASSGRTSGTLQETQYF. The CDR3 nucleotides are TGTGCCAGCAGCGGCCGGACTAGCGGAACCCTACAAGAGACCCAGTACTTC.